This entry concerns a single T cell receptor (beta chain). This record comes from a study of glioma-infiltrating T cells. Germline V gene lookup returns CDR1 SNHLY and CDR2 FYNNEI. The ends were cut back, 11 bases at V and 0 bases at J, with 11 bases in the middle. This CDR3 has 13 amino acids. Using RNA template, CDR3s of TCR alpha and beta were amplified with iRepertoire arm-PCR. In TCRdb, the multiplex PCR reads were re-called with MiXCR into one record per CDR3 protein. This table holds fewer than 500,000 distinct CDR3 sequences, around 45% found once. This clonotype was sampled from a human donor with low-grade glioma or glioblastoma, undergoing nonglioma brain surgery, or in good health (not recorded which). The sample comprised glioma tissue, nonneoplastic brain tissue, or PBMCs (not recorded which). The V call is TRBV2, the J call TRBJ2-1, with a possible D match to TRBD1 (5 bases). CDR3 sequence reads: CAARTPSYNEQFF. Here the CDR3 DNA reads TGTGCCGCCCGGACACCCTCCTACAATGAGCAGTTCTTC.